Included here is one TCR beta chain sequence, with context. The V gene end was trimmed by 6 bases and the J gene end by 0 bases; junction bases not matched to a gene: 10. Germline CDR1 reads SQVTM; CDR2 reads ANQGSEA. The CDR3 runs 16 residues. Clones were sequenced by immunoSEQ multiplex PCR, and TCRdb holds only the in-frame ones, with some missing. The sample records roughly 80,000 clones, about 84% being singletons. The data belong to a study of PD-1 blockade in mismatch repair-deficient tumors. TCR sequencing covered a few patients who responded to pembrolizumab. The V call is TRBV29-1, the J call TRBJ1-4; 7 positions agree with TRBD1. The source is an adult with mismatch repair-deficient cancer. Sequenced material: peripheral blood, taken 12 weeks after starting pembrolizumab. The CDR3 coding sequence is TGCAGCGTGAGACAGGGCCTCCGTGCAACTAATGAAAAACTGTTTTTT. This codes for CSVRQGLRATNEKLFF.